The 29 T cell receptor beta chains presented below share a single source sample, sequenced in a study of T cells after yellow fever vaccination. TCRdb re-called the 5' RACE reads with MiXCR, one entry per CDR3 protein. The table has roughly 520,000 distinct CDR3 sequences, less than 25% seen once; the top ten hold less than 20%. Sample: PBMCs, taken around 3 weeks after the first yellow fever vaccination. The origin of the receptors is a man between 18 and 29 years old who received the YFV17D yellow fever vaccine.

J is TRBJ2-7 and V is TRBV27; D unresolved. CDR3 length equals 14 residues. Germline assignment: CDR1 MNHEY and CDR2 SMNVEV (reference sequence). Between the trimmed V and J ends, which lost 2 bases and 1 base, there was a span of 9 bases. CDR3 residues: CASSLRVPSYEQYF. DNA for the CDR3: TGTGCCAGCAGTTTAAGGGTCCCGTCCTACGAGCAGTACTTC.

This clonotype was seen once. The chain has TRBV4-1 and TRBJ2-7, with TRBD1 matching over 10 bases. This CDR3 is 16 amino acids long. The V segment lost 4 bases and the J segment 4 bases; nucleotides outside the gene matches: 10. CDR1 and CDR2 (germline): MGHRA, YSYEKL. CDR3 in amino acids: CASSLFPGQGTYEQYF. Here the CDR3 DNA reads TGCGCCAGCAGCCTATTTCCGGGACAGGGGACATACGAGCAGTACTTC.

This clonotype showed up many times. The chain links TRBV4-1 to TRBJ1-5; 7 nucleotides match TRBD1. From germline, CDR1 is MGHRA and CDR2 YSYEKL. CDR3 length: 15 amino acids. V trimming: 0 bases; J trimming: 1 base; junction bases outside the gene matches: 0. The CDR3 region is CASSQDRGSNQPQHF. The DNA of the CDR3 is TGCGCCAGCAGCCAAGACAGGGGGAGCAATCAGCCCCAGCATTTT.

The rearrangement joins TRBV12-3 or TRBV12-4 to TRBJ2-5, with TRBD2 as a possible D gene (5 bases). V gave up 6 bases and J gave up 1 base, with 15 bases separating them. This CDR3 is built from 15 residues. CDR3 sequence (DNA): TGTGCCAGCAGCCGACTCGCGCGGGCCCAAGAGACCCAGTACTTC. Protein: CASSRLARAQETQYF.

This chain connects TRBV6-1 to TRBJ2-7; D is undetermined. The length of the CDR3 is 14 residues. V dropped 8 bases and J dropped 2 bases, with 16 bases sitting between them. Per the germline V gene, CDR1 is MNHNS and CDR2 is SASEGT. CDR3 coding DNA: TGTGCCAGCGCGACCGATAGGACGGCCTACGAGCAGTACTTC. Translated, it gives CASATDRTAYEQYF.

This rearrangement joins TRBV5-1 to TRBJ1-1; D ambiguous. V was trimmed by 6 bases and J by 2 bases, leaving 14 bases between them. The germline V gene has CDR1 SGHRS and CDR2 YFSETQ. The CDR3 spans 14 residues. DNA for the CDR3: TGCGCCAGCACCCGGTGGGCGGGAAACACTGAAGCTTTCTTT. It specifies CASTRWAGNTEAFF. The complete variable domain, with remaining parts taken from reference TRBV5-1 and TRBJ1-1, reads KAGVTQTPRYLIKTRGQQVTLSCSPISGHRSVSWYQQTPGQGLQFLFEYFSETQRNKGNFPGRFSGRQFSNSRSEMNVSTLELGDSALYLCASTRWAGNTEAFFGQGTRLTVV.

The rearrangement joins TRBV20-1 to TRBJ2-2; 11 bases fit TRBD2. Germline V gives CDR1 DFQATT, CDR2 SNEGSKA (reference sequence). V dropped 4 bases and J dropped 0; count of bases not matched to a gene: 4. The CDR3 is 16 residues long. The CDR3 loop reads CSANPGLAANTGELFF. DNA of the CDR3: TGCAGTGCTAATCCGGGACTAGCGGCGAACACCGGGGAGCTGTTTTTT.

The chain combines TRBV6-1 with TRBJ1-2, with TRBD1 matching over 7 bases. Germline V gene data show CDR1 as MNHNS and CDR2 as SASEGT. Losses at the gene ends were 6 bases for V and 6 bases for J; bases not matched to a gene: 13. This CDR3 has 15 residues. Here the CDR3 reads CASSQQGPAFNGYTF. CDR3 bases: TGTGCCAGCAGCCAACAGGGGCCGGCCTTTAATGGCTACACCTTC.

The chain links TRBV7-2 to TRBJ1-6, with TRBD1 matching 7 bases. CDR3 length equals 14 residues. Germline V lookup: CDR1 SGHTA, CDR2 FQGNSA. V shed 9 bases, J shed 4 bases, and the junction held 6 bases outside the gene matches. For the CDR3, the DNA is TGTGCCAGGGGGCCAGGGGGTTATAATTCACCCCTCCACTTT. It encodes CARGPGGYNSPLHF.

The table lists this clonotype with a few counts. This chain connects TRBV5-6 to TRBJ2-6; D uncertain. CDR3 length: 16 residues. The V end lost 0 bases, the J end lost 2 bases, and 9 bases lay between the germline ends. Germline CDR1 and CDR2: SGHDT and YYEEEE. In nucleotides, the CDR3 is TGTGCCAGCAGCTTGGTGGCAGGACCTGGGGCCAACGTCCTGACTTTC. Protein product: CASSLVAGPGANVLTF.

This clonotype was seen a few times. The V and J genes are TRBV4-3 and TRBJ2-5; TRBD1 matches at 12 bases. This CDR3 spans 15 amino acids. Germline V gene data show CDR1 as LGHNA and CDR2 as YSLEER. With 4 bases clipped from V and 4 bases from J, the junction kept 4 bases outside the gene matches. The CDR3 is CASSRGTGGSETQYF. CDR3 DNA: TGCGCCAGCAGCCGAGGGACAGGGGGCTCAGAGACCCAGTACTTC.

The chain joins TRBV3-1 to TRBJ2-5; D is uncertain. The CDR3 runs to 10 residues. Germline lookup yields CDR1 LGHDT and CDR2 YNNKEL (reference sequence). Between the trimmed V and J ends, which lost 8 bases and 9 bases, there was a span of 10 bases. The CDR3 here is CASLGRSQYF. In DNA, the CDR3 is TGTGCCAGCCTAGGGCGTTCCCAGTACTTC.

This clonotype has only a few counts. The gene calls are TRBV10-3 and TRBJ1-1; no reliable D call. The CDR3 length is 13 residues. V was clipped by 4 bases and J by 4 bases, with 10 bases between them. The germline gives CDR1 ENHRY, CDR2 SYGVKD. The CDR3, as DNA: TGTGCCATCAGTGCGGGCCTCGCCACTGAAGCTTTCTTT. Translated: CAISAGLATEAFF.

The CDR3 is CSPPHPREGGSGNTIYF. Written as DNA, the CDR3 is TGCAGTCCTCCTCACCCCAGGGAGGGGGGCTCTGGAAACACCATATATTTT. The chain joins TRBV20-1 to TRBJ1-3; maybe TRBD1 (6 bases). Germline CDR1 DFQATT, CDR2 SNEGSKA (reference sequence). Trimming left V 8 bases short and J 0 bases short, with 23 bases between. The CDR3 is made up of 17 amino acids.

This chain uses TRBV20-1 with TRBJ2-3; D not certain. Germline lookup yields CDR1 DFQATT and CDR2 SNEGSKA (reference sequence). The germline V and J ends were trimmed by 0 bases and 1 base, with 8 bases remaining between them. CDR3 size: 14 residues. The CDR3 is CSARDGGGTDTQYF. The CDR3 DNA sequence: TGCAGTGCTAGAGATGGCGGAGGCACAGATACGCAGTATTTT.

The CDR3 loop is CASSLVGGGRLNTEAFF. The DNA for the CDR3 is TGTGCCAGCAGCTTAGTAGGGGGGGGCAGACTGAACACTGAAGCTTTCTTT. The rearrangement joins TRBV7-2 to TRBJ1-1, with D possibly being TRBD1 (6 bases). This CDR3 is 17 amino acids long. Germline CDR1 and CDR2: SGHTA and FQGNSA. Between the trimmed V and J ends, which lost 1 base and 0 bases, there was a span of 15 bases.

The chain is built from TRBV5-1 and TRBJ2-5; D possibly corresponds to TRBD2 (5 bases). V was trimmed by 0 bases and J by 5 bases, leaving 17 bases between them. This CDR3 is built from 16 residues. Germline assignment: CDR1 SGHRS and CDR2 YFSETQ. CDR3 in DNA: TGCGCCAGCAGCTTGGAAGGTCGCCGGGATCTGGAGACCCAGTACTTC. Translating gives CASSLEGRRDLETQYF.

The chain uses TRBV5-4 and TRBJ2-5, with no clear D. Germline loops: CDR1 SGHNT, CDR2 YYREEE (reference sequence). CDR3 length: 14 amino acids. Trimming shortened V by 0 bases and J by 5 bases, and 11 bases separated the two germline ends. The CDR3: CASSLGVRTETQYF. In nucleotides, the CDR3 is TGTGCCAGCAGCTTGGGGGTTAGAACGGAGACCCAGTACTTC.

This clonotype turned up a few times. V gene TRBV7-2 combines with J gene TRBJ2-5, with 7 bases that match TRBD1. V gave up 3 bases and J gave up 1 base; unmatched junction bases: 2. Germline CDR1 is SGHTA and CDR2 is FQGNSA. The CDR3 has 14 residues. This CDR3 is CASSFDRAQETQYF. CDR3 in DNA: TGTGCCAGCAGCTTCGACAGGGCCCAAGAGACCCAGTACTTC.

This clonotype was recorded a few times. The rearrangement links TRBV19 to TRBJ1-6; possibly TRBD1 for D (5 bases). Trimming took 7 bases from V and 8 from J, leaving 15 bases between them. This CDR3 comprises 14 residues. Germline V CDR1 and CDR2: LNHDA, SQIVND (reference sequence). The DNA of the CDR3 is TGTGCCAGTACTACAGGTGTAGTGGATTCACCCCTCCACTTT. Its translation: CASTTGVVDSPLHF.

The table lists this clonotype with a few counts. The gene calls are TRBV5-1 and TRBJ2-7, with unresolved D. CDR3 length: 15 amino acids. Germline V gene lookup returns CDR1 SGHRS and CDR2 YFSETQ. V was pared by 0 bases and J by 0 bases, with 10 bases between. The CDR3 region has the DNA TGCGCCAGCAGCTTGGCCGGCACAAGCTCCTACGAGCAGTACTTC. This encodes CASSLAGTSSYEQYF. Full variable domain (outside the CDR3, taken from reference TRBV5-1 and TRBJ2-7): KAGVTQTPRYLIKTRGQQVTLSCSPISGHRSVSWYQQTPGQGLQFLFEYFSETQRNKGNFPGRFSGRQFSNSRSEMNVSTLELGDSALYLCASSLAGTSSYEQYFGPGTRLTVT.

Only a few counts were recorded for this clonotype. The chain uses TRBV2 and TRBJ1-2; 7 nucleotides line up with TRBD1. Germline CDR1 is SNHLY and CDR2 is FYNNEI. The CDR3 runs to 14 residues. The trim removed 6 bases at V and 2 bases at J, leaving 6 bases unmatched. The CDR3 DNA is TGTGCCAGCAGCGGGGGACAGCTGAACTATGGCTACACCTTC. Protein: CASSGGQLNYGYTF.

This clonotype has a handful of counts. The rearrangement links TRBV29-1 to TRBJ2-2; 7 bases match TRBD2. J gave up 0 bases and V 7 bases, and 5 bases lay outside the gene matches. The CDR3 is 14 amino acids. CDR1 and CDR2 from the germline V gene are SQVTM and ANQGSEA. The CDR3 bases are TGCAGCGGAGCGGGGTCCGCGAACACCGGGGAGCTGTTTTTT. Translation gives CSGAGSANTGELFF.

V is TRBV5-8 and J is TRBJ2-5; 7 bases fit TRBD1. Germline-derived CDR1 and CDR2 are SGHTS and YDEGEE. CDR3 length equals 15 residues. Trimming at V came to 2 bases and at J to 4 bases, leaving 8 bases not matched to a gene. As DNA, the CDR3 is TGTGCCAGCAGCTTACAGGGGACAGCTTTAGAGACCCAGTACTTC. It translates to CASSLQGTALETQYF.

This clonotype came up a few times. At one of its ends the junction is not consistent with the germline gene, which may arise from a read error. The chain uses TRBV4-2 and TRBJ1-2; D call uncertain. This CDR3 is built from 13 residues. Germline CDR1 and CDR2: LGHNA and YNFKEQ. The CDR3 DNA sequence: TGTGCCAGCAGCCAAGTAGGGAACGGTCTCCCCACTTTC. This codes for CASSQVGNGLPTF.

This chain connects TRBV20-1 to TRBJ1-1, with D perhaps TRBD1 (6 bases). Per germline, CDR1 DFQATT and CDR2 SNEGSKA (reference sequence). Trimming shortened V by 4 bases and J by 5 bases, and 20 bases separated the two germline ends. The CDR3 contains 15 residues. CDR3 amino acids: CSAIQPGHRETEAFF. DNA of the CDR3: TGCAGTGCTATTCAGCCGGGACATAGGGAGACTGAAGCTTTCTTT.

V is TRBV20-1 and J is TRBJ1-1; the D is unclear. Germline V gene lookup returns CDR1 DFQATT and CDR2 SNEGSKA (reference sequence). The V and J ends lost 6 bases and 0 bases respectively, with 11 bases between them. The CDR3 extends over 13 amino acids. The CDR3 DNA follows: TGCAGTGCCCTCGGACGAGTGAACACTGAAGCTTTCTTT. This translates into CSALGRVNTEAFF.

The chain recombines TRBV29-1 with TRBJ2-5; 7 positions match TRBD1. Germline-derived CDR1 and CDR2 are SQVTM and ANQGSEA. V lost 2 bases, J lost 3 bases, and 3 bases stayed unmatched. The CDR3 contains 13 residues. CDR3 coding DNA: TGCAGCGTTGAACGTGACAGGGAAGAGACCCAGTACTTC. It encodes CSVERDREETQYF.

The V and J genes are TRBV20-1 and TRBJ1-6, with D hard to call. Deletions cut 2 bases from V and 10 bases from J, with 15 bases between. CDR1 and CDR2 from the germline V gene are DFQATT and SNEGSKA (reference sequence). The CDR3 runs 14 residues. Here the CDR3 DNA reads TGCAGTGCTAGAAGGGCGGACCAGAACTCACCCCTCCACTTT. This sequence encodes CSARRADQNSPLHF.